This is a list of T cell receptor beta chains from one sample in a study of blood T cell repertoires in COVID-19. Sequenced by immunoSEQ multiplex PCR; TCRdb stores in-frame clones only, minus some. The table has 200,000 to 250,000 clones, approximately 86% seen once; the top ten hold about 3.8%. The sample taken for sequencing was PBMCs or T cells enriched from blood (not recorded which). The receptors here all came from a woman in her thirties or forties with acute COVID-19. The CDR3 runs from the conserved cysteine through the conserved F or W. The D gene is left open where the match is weak. Some rows mark clone size as missing; the rest say once, few, many or name a class of expanded clone.

D gene	V gene	J gene	clone size	CDR3 DNA	CDR3 protein
.	TRBV3-1/TRBV3-2	TRBJ2-1	.	TGTGCCAGCAGCCCCGTAGCGATTAACAATGAGCAGTTCTTC	CASSPVAINNEQFF
TRBD1	TRBV19	TRBJ2-4	.	TGTGCCAGTGGCGACAGGGGTAACGCCAAAAACATTCAGTACTTC	CASGDRGNAKNIQYF
TRBD1	TRBV4-1	TRBJ2-6	.	TGCGCCAGCAGCTTTAGACCGGGACAGGGGAAACCCTCTGGGGCCAACGTCCTGACTTTC	CASSFRPGQGKPSGANVLTF
TRBD2	TRBV30	TRBJ2-7	few	TGTGCCTGGAGTTACCCCCAGCGGGAGGTACGCTACGAGCAGTACTTC	CAWSYPQREVRYEQYF
.	TRBV7-2	TRBJ2-5	.	TGTGCCAGCAGCTTAGAGGGACTTAGGGGCGAGACCCAGTACTTC	CASSLEGLRGETQYF
.	TRBV5-1	TRBJ1-2	few	TGCGCCAGCAGCTTGCAGGGGAGTCGAGGCTATGGCTACACCTTC	CASSLQGSRGYGYTF
TRBD2	TRBV19	TRBJ2-3	.	TGTGCCAGTAGTACCTGGGGGGGGACTAGCACAGATACGCAGTATTTT	CASSTWGGTSTDTQYF
TRBD1	TRBV27	TRBJ1-6	.	TGTGCCAGCAGTGTCTTGACAGGGGGCCTTTCACCCCTCCACTTT	CASSVLTGGLSPLHF
.	TRBV2	TRBJ2-7	.	TGTGCCAGCAGTGTTAGTGCCAGGGGGGCCTACGAGCAGTACTTC	CASSVSARGAYEQYF
.	TRBV2	TRBJ2-7	few	TGTGCCAGCAGTGAAAATTCCAGGTCCTACGAGCAGTACTTC	CASSENSRSYEQYF
.	TRBV7-2	TRBJ2-5	.	TGTGCCAGCAGCTTAGTTTCCAGACAAGAGACCCAGTACTTC	CASSLVSRQETQYF
TRBD2	TRBV14	TRBJ2-7	.	TGTGCCAGCAGCCATGGGGACTACCTTGACGAGCAGTACTTC	CASSHGDYLDEQYF
TRBD1	TRBV19	TRBJ1-2	.	TGTGCCAGTAGTATGCAGACCGACAGGGGGCAATCCTATGGCTACACCTTC	CASSMQTDRGQSYGYTF
TRBD1	TRBV5-1	TRBJ2-2	.	TGCGCCAGCAGGGGTAACAGGGGAGTGAGCACCGGGGAGCTGTTTTTT	CASRGNRGVSTGELFF
.	TRBV28	TRBJ1-5	.	TGTGCCAGCAGCCCCCCCGCAGGGATAAAGGATCAGCCCCAGCATTTT	CASSPPAGIKDQPQHF
.	TRBV9	TRBJ2-7	.	TGTGCCAGCAGCCCACCTGGTGGGAGCCACGAGCAGTACTTC	CASSPPGGSHEQYF
TRBD1	TRBV27	TRBJ2-2	few	TGTGCCAGCAGTCCACGGGACAGGACAGGGAGCACCGGGGAGCTGTTTTTT	CASSPRDRTGSTGELFF
TRBD2	TRBV13	TRBJ2-7	once	TGTGCCAGCAGCTTAGGGGGACTAGCGGGAGGGTACGAGCAGTACTTC	CASSLGGLAGGYEQYF
TRBD1	TRBV23-1	TRBJ2-7	.	TGCGCCAGCAGTCCCGGGACAGACCCCTACGAGCAGTACTTC	CASSPGTDPYEQYF
.	TRBV28	TRBJ1-2	.	TGTGCCAGCAGTCAGACATCCAAGAACTATGGCTACACCTTC	CASSQTSKNYGYTF
TRBD1	TRBV20-1	TRBJ2-1	.	TGCAGTGCTAGTGGCCGACAGGGGTCAGAGGTCGATGAGCAGTTCTTC	CSASGRQGSEVDEQFF
.	TRBV21-1	TRBJ2-7	.	TGTGCCAGCAGCAAAGAAGTGGTCTGGGACAACTACGAGCAGTACTTC	CASSKEVVWDNYEQYF
TRBD2	TRBV10-1	TRBJ2-5	.	TGCGCCAGCAGGGACGGCGGGAGCCAAGAGACCCAGTACTTC	CASRDGGSQETQYF
.	TRBV5-4	TRBJ1-1	few	TGTGCCAGCAGCCCTGGGGGGGCCATGAACACTGAAGCTTTCTTT	CASSPGGAMNTEAFF
.	TRBV14	TRBJ2-2	.	TGTGCCAGCACCAATACTCCTACCGGGGAGCTGTTTTTT	CASTNTPTGELFF
TRBD2	TRBV2	TRBJ2-7	.	TGTGCCAGCAGTCCCCGGGCTAGCGGGTCAAACGAGCAGTACTTC	CASSPRASGSNEQYF
.	TRBV7-2	TRBJ1-2	.	TGTGCCAGCAGCTTAGACAGCAACTATGGCTACACCTTC	CASSLDSNYGYTF
.	TRBV6-5	TRBJ2-1	.	TGTGCCAGCAGTTATACTGCAGGGTCCTACAATGAGCAGTTCTTC	CASSYTAGSYNEQFF
TRBD2	TRBV28	TRBJ2-3	.	TGTGCCAGCAGTTTAGGGGATAGGGCGATAGCGGGAGTCCCGGCCAACACAGATACGCAGTATTTT	CASSLGDRAIAGVPANTDTQYF
TRBD1	TRBV27	TRBJ2-1	.	TGTGCCAGCGGACGGACAGGGCGTTGGAATGAGCAGTTCTTC	CASGRTGRWNEQFF
.	TRBV10-3	TRBJ1-5	.	TGTGCCACCTCTCGTGGGGGCGGTCAGCCCCAGCATTTT	CATSRGGGQPQHF
TRBD1	TRBV27	TRBJ2-5	few	TGTGCCAGCAGTCCCTTGGGGCAGGGGGTAGGGGGAGCGACCCAGTACTTC	CASSPLGQGVGGATQYF
.	TRBV7-2	TRBJ2-3	.	TGTGCCAGCAGCCTCGCCCGGTTCCCTAGCACAGATACGCAGTATTTT	CASSLARFPSTDTQYF
.	TRBV9	TRBJ1-5	few	TGTGCCAGCAGCGTCACCCCGGGGCAGCCCCAGCATTTT	CASSVTPGQPQHF
TRBD2	TRBV5-1	TRBJ2-1	.	TGCGCCAGCAGCTCTCTAGCGGGTTACAATGAGCAGTTCTTC	CASSSLAGYNEQFF
TRBD1	TRBV10-3	TRBJ2-7	few	TGTGCCGTTGTAGCCGGGACAGGGGTCTACGAGCAGTACTTC	CAVVAGTGVYEQYF
TRBD1	TRBV18	TRBJ1-6	once	TGTGCCAGCTCACCGGACAGGGGGAGAAATTCACCCCTCCACTTT	CASSPDRGRNSPLHF
TRBD2	TRBV12-5	TRBJ2-1	.	TGTGCTAGTGGTCAACTAGCGGGAGGCGGCAATGAGCAGTTCTTC	CASGQLAGGGNEQFF
TRBD2	TRBV14	TRBJ2-7	once	TGTGCCAGCAGCCAAGAGACACTAGCGGGAGTATTCTCCTACGAGCAGTACTTC	CASSQETLAGVFSYEQYF
.	TRBV9	TRBJ1-2	.	TGTGCCAGCAGCGTAAATACTGCGTTTGGCTACACCTTC	CASSVNTAFGYTF
TRBD2	TRBV19	TRBJ2-1	.	TGTGCCAGTAGTATGGTTCGAGTGGGGCTAGCGGTGAATGAGCAGTTCTTC	CASSMVRVGLAVNEQFF
.	TRBV5-8	TRBJ1-3	.	TGTGCCAGCAGCGCTTTGACCAGGACTCTAACTGGAAACACCATATATTTT	CASSALTRTLTGNTIYF
TRBD1	TRBV28	TRBJ1-1	.	TGTGCCAGCAGTCCCAATTACAGGGGTGAAGCTTTCTTT	CASSPNYRGEAFF
TRBD2	TRBV28	TRBJ2-3	.	TGTGCCAGCAGATCGGGGGGTAGCGGAAACACAGATACGCAGTATTTT	CASRSGGSGNTDTQYF
TRBD1	TRBV27	TRBJ2-1	.	TGTGCCAGCAGCCCCGGACAGGGGGTCGATGAGCAGTTCTTC	CASSPGQGVDEQFF
.	TRBV6-6	TRBJ1-1	.	TGTGCCAGCAGTCCCTCTCGCAGGGGAAGGCCCCAGATGAACACTGAAGCTTTCTTT	CASSPSRRGRPQMNTEAFF
.	TRBV11-3	TRBJ2-1	once	TGTGCCAGCAGTCAGGGGCTCAACAATGAGCAGTTCTTC	CASSQGLNNEQFF
.	TRBV6-6	TRBJ1-4	once	TGTGCCAGCAGTTACGGAGGGTTCAATGAAAAACTGTTTTTT	CASSYGGFNEKLFF